These 21 T cell receptor beta chains came from one sample sequenced in a study of shared clonotypes between healthy human individuals. Clones were sequenced by immunoSEQ multiplex PCR, and TCRdb holds only the in-frame ones, with some missing. Seen here are roughly 500,000 clones, more than 75% observed once, and the top ten hold less than 15%. The specimen was PBMCs. Receptor source: a woman in her thirties or forties in good health. Some clones in this sample may be carry-over from other donors' samples.

Of note for this clone: Other DNA sequences in the same sample also yield this CDR3. The CDR3: CASSLFSPNYGYTF. CDR3 DNA: TGTGCCAGCAGTTTATTCAGCCCTAACTATGGCTACACCTTC. The chain uses TRBV28 and TRBJ1-2; no reliable D call. In germline, CDR1 is MDHEN, CDR2 SYDVKM. This CDR3 comprises 14 residues. V was shortened by 1 base and J by 0 bases, with 6 bases between the two germline ends.

The gene calls are TRBV2 and TRBJ2-5, with 8 bases that match TRBD1. CDR1 is SNHLY, CDR2 FYNNEI, per germline. V gave up 8 bases and J gave up 4 bases; unmatched junction bases: 6. This CDR3 region has 13 residues. The DNA for the CDR3 is TGTGCCAGCTCGTCCGACAGGGGAGAGACCCAGTACTTC. This codes for CASSSDRGETQYF.

The V and J genes are TRBV5-1 and TRBJ2-7; D not resolved. This CDR3 contains 12 residues. The V end lost 3 bases, the J end lost 4 bases, and 8 bases lay between the germline ends. The germline V gene has CDR1 SGHRS and CDR2 YFSETQ. The DNA for the CDR3 is TGCGCCAGCAGCTCCGGGTTTTACGAGCAGTACTTC. Its protein is CASSSGFYEQYF.

Regarding this clone: The likely explanation is a read error, given a far larger clone one base away. Different DNA sequences within this sample yield the same CDR3. This rearrangement joins TRBV5-6 to TRBJ1-1; possibly TRBD1 for D (5 bases). This CDR3 contains 14 residues. Germline-derived CDR1 and CDR2 are SGHDT and YYEEEE. The CDR3 is CASSPRGAWTEAFF. In DNA form, the CDR3 reads TGTGCCAGCAGCCCTCGAGGGGCTTGGACTGAAGCTTTCTTC.

The chain combines TRBV4-1 with TRBJ2-7; 11 nucleotides match TRBD2. Germline lookup yields CDR1 MGHRA and CDR2 YSYEKL. The length of the CDR3 is 15 residues. With V trimmed by 3 bases and J by 2 bases, 3 bases remained unmatched. The DNA of the CDR3 is TGCGCCAGCAGCCACCCGACTAGCGGGACCTACGAGCAGTACTTC. It encodes CASSHPTSGTYEQYF.

This clone has just a few counts. The V call is TRBV28, the J call TRBJ1-5; D perhaps matches TRBD1 (6 bases). The germline V gene encodes CDR1 MDHEN and CDR2 SYDVKM. This CDR3 is 17 amino acids long. Trimming removed 6 bases from V and 0 bases from J, with 18 bases in between. CDR3 nucleotides: TGTGCCAGCAGCCCGGGACACATAGGATATAGCAATCAGCCCCAGCATTTT. It is translated as CASSPGHIGYSNQPQHF.

The V call is TRBV18, the J call TRBJ2-7; 9 bases map to TRBD1. Germline V gene lookup returns CDR1 KGHSH and CDR2 LQKENI. V gave up 6 bases and J gave up 4 bases; unmatched junction bases: 10. The CDR3 extends over 15 amino acids. The CDR3 is CASSTGQGRLYEQYF. The CDR3 region has the DNA TGTGCCAGCTCCACTGGACAGGGGAGGCTTTACGAGCAGTACTTC.

The chain couples TRBV6-1 to TRBJ1-5; TRBD1 is a possible D gene (6 bases). This CDR3 contains 16 residues. Trimming pared 6 bases from V and 4 bases from J, leaving 19 bases between. CDR1 and CDR2 (germline): MNHNS, SASEGT. The CDR3 region is CASRELTGRSNQPQHF. CDR3 nucleotide sequence: TGTGCCAGCAGGGAATTGACAGGAAGGAGTAATCAGCCCCAGCATTTT.

The chain uses TRBV30 and TRBJ2-2; TRBD2 agrees at 9 bases. Germline loops: CDR1 GTSNPN, CDR2 SVGIG (reference sequence). V gave up 1 base and J gave up 2 bases; unmatched junction bases: 8. The length of the CDR3 is 17 residues. CDR3 in DNA: TGTGCCTGGAGTGGGGGGCGACTAGCGGACAACACCGGGGAGCTGTTTTTT. Residues: CAWSGGRLADNTGELFF. The whole variable domain, remainder taken from reference TRBV30 and TRBJ2-2, is SQTIHQWPATLVQPVGSPLSLECTVEGTSNPNLYWYRQAAGRGLQLLFYSVGIGQISSEVPQNLSASRPQDRQFILSSKKLLLSDSGFYLCAWSGGRLADNTGELFFGEGSRLTVL.

This clone was seen a single time. J is TRBJ1-5 and V is TRBV6-1; TRBD1 matches at 7 bases. V lost 6 bases to trimming and J lost 2 bases; unmatched junction nucleotides: 7. The germline V gene has CDR1 MNHNS and CDR2 SASEGT. The CDR3 is made up of 15 amino acids. In DNA, the CDR3 is TGTGCCAGCAGGCTACAGGGGTATGGCAATCAGCCCCAGCATTTT. Its protein product is CASRLQGYGNQPQHF.

This sequence joins TRBV28 and TRBJ2-7; 8 bases fit TRBD1. The CDR3 covers 15 residues. CDR1 is MDHEN, CDR2 SYDVKM, per germline. J was trimmed by 2 bases and V by 2 bases; bases with no gene match: 5. The CDR3 spells CASSLGDRRAYEQYF. Written as DNA, the CDR3 is TGTGCCAGCAGTTTAGGGGACAGGCGAGCCTACGAGCAGTACTTC.

The rearrangement links TRBV7-2 to TRBJ2-1; D tentatively reads TRBD1 or TRBD2 (5 bases each). Germline loops: CDR1 SGHTA, CDR2 FQGNSA. This CDR3 has 14 amino acids. The V end lost 4 bases, the J end lost 0 bases, and 7 bases lay between the germline ends. The CDR3 nucleotides are TGTGCCAGCAGCTCAGGGAGCTCCTACAATGAGCAGTTCTTC. Its translation: CASSSGSSYNEQFF.

The chain recombines TRBV29-1 with TRBJ2-7, with 8 bases matching TRBD2. Germline CDR1 reads SQVTM; CDR2 reads ANQGSEA. The CDR3 extends over 12 amino acids. The ends lost 6 bases at V and 7 bases at J; junction bases unmatched: 8. Here the CDR3 reads CSVGREGREQYF. As DNA, the CDR3 is TGCAGCGTGGGACGGGAGGGGAGGGAGCAGTACTTC.

This chain links TRBV7-9 with TRBJ2-1; 8 bases line up with TRBD1. The CDR3 consists of 15 residues. After removal of 5 bases from V and 6 bases from J, the junction contained 9 bases not matched to a gene. Germline lookup yields CDR1 SEHNR and CDR2 FQNEAQ (reference sequence). The DNA of the CDR3 is TGTGCCAGCAGCGACCGGGACAGGTTGGGCAATGAGCAGTTCTTC. Its translation is CASSDRDRLGNEQFF.

This clone was picked up a small number of times. Other DNA sequences in this sample translate to the same CDR3. The V gene is TRBV30, the J gene TRBJ2-7; 7 nucleotides agree with TRBD2. CDR3 length: 12 residues. Trimming at V came to 5 bases and at J to 0 bases, leaving 1 base not matched to a gene. Germline V gives CDR1 GTSNPN, CDR2 SVGIG (reference sequence). The CDR3 reads CAWGGSSYEQYF. As DNA, the CDR3 is TGTGCCTGGGGCGGGAGCTCCTACGAGCAGTACTTC.

This chain joins TRBV28 and TRBJ2-5; 7 positions agree with TRBD1. With the DNA end fitting TRBJ2-7 better, the J assignment may be wrong. CDR1 and CDR2 from the germline V gene are MDHEN and SYDVKM. This CDR3 region has 14 residues. The CDR3 DNA reads as TGTGCCAGCAAGGGGGCCCAGGGTTCCTACGAGCAGTACTTC. It yields the protein CASKGAQGSYEQYF.

The chain links TRBV7-2 to TRBJ2-5; D is possibly TRBD1 (5 bases). The germline V gene encodes CDR1 SGHTA and CDR2 FQGNSA. The CDR3 loop spans 16 amino acids. Between the trimmed V and J ends, which lost 1 base and 5 bases, there was a span of 17 bases. CDR3 sequence (DNA): TGTGCCAGCAGCTTAGGCACTGTCAGGGAAATCGAGACCCAGTACTTC. It translates to CASSLGTVREIETQYF.

This clone was seen a few times. The gene calls are TRBV7-9 and TRBJ1-1; D unclear. The germline CDR1 and CDR2 sequences are SEHNR and FQNEAQ (reference sequence). Trimming took 1 base from V and 4 from J, leaving 7 bases between them. The CDR3 has 13 amino acids. The CDR3 spells CASSLDGSTEAFF. In DNA, the CDR3 is TGTGCCAGCAGCTTAGACGGGAGCACTGAAGCTTTCTTT.

This chain links TRBV19 with TRBJ2-1, with 10 bases identical to TRBD1. This CDR3 comprises 16 residues. Germline CDR1 is LNHDA and CDR2 is SQIVND (reference sequence). The V segment lost 4 bases and the J segment 4 bases; nucleotides outside the gene matches: 7. CDR3 protein: CASSTPGTGDYNEQFF. Here the CDR3 DNA reads TGTGCCAGTAGTACCCCCGGGACAGGGGATTACAATGAGCAGTTCTTC.

The chain joins TRBV4-1 to TRBJ1-4; possibly TRBD1 for D (5 bases). The V end was cut by 5 bases, the J end by 0 bases, with 16 bases between. Germline CDR1 reads MGHRA; CDR2 reads YSYEKL. This CDR3 is 17 amino acids long. CDR3 residues: CASSTDRTTSTNEKLFF. The CDR3 bases are TGCGCCAGCAGCACAGACAGAACCACATCAACTAATGAAAAACTGTTTTTT.

This chain's CDR3 is CASSQNAGTYNEQFF. Written as DNA, the CDR3 is TGCGCCAGCAGCCAAAACGCGGGAACTTACAATGAGCAGTTCTTC. This rearrangement joins TRBV4-3 to TRBJ2-1, with D possibly TRBD2 on 6 matching bases. The CDR3 length is 15 residues. V was cut by 2 bases and J by 4 bases, with 12 bases left in between. The germline CDR1 and CDR2 sequences are LGHNA and YSLEER.